This record covers a single TCR beta chain. The antigen remains undetermined. This sample is drawn from a study of T cell repertoires in cytomegalovirus infection. Turning to the study itself: CMV infection plus the matching HLA type was flagged by public TCR beta signatures.

TCRdb reanalysed the reads using MiXCR and keeps one entry per CDR3 protein. The sample carries about half a million distinct CDR3 sequences, around 35% recorded once. CDR3 size: 15 residues. Germline trimming cut 1 base from V and 4 bases from J; bases unmatched to any gene: 6. The TCR was taken from a human donor in good health (CMV status not recorded). Some clones in this sample may be carry-over from other donors' samples. This chain connects TRBV12-3 or TRBV12-4 to TRBJ1-1; 7 nucleotides agree with TRBD1. Sequencing was performed on cultured PBMCs, taken from culture after CMV antigen stimulation. The DNA for the CDR3 is TGTGCCAGCAGTTTAGGGACAGGCCTGGGCACTGAAGCTTTCTTT. Its translation: CASSLGTGLGTEAFF.